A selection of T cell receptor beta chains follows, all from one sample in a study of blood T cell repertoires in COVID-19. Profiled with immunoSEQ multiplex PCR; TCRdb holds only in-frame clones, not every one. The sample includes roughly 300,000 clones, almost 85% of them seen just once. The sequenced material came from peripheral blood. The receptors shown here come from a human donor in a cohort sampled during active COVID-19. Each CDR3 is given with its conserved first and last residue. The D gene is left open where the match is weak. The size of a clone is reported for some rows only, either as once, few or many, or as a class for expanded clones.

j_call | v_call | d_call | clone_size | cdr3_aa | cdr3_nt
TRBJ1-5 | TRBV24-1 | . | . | CATSDFGGDQPQHF | TGTGCCACCAGTGATTTTGGGGGGGATCAGCCCCAGCATTTT
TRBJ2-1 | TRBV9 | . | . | CASSASDYNEQFF | TGTGCCAGCAGCGCGAGCGACTACAATGAGCAGTTCTTC
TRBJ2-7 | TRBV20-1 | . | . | CSASEGRGSSYEQYF | TGCAGTGCTAGTGAGGGGAGGGGGAGCTCCTACGAGCAGTACTTC
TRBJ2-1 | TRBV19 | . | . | CASSIGGTSYNEQFF | TGTGCCAGTAGTATCGGCGGGACGTCCTACAATGAGCAGTTCTTC
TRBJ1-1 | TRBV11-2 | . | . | CASSPSRGGRWAFF | TGTGCCAGCAGCCCCTCTAGGGGGGGTCGCTGGGCTTTCTTT
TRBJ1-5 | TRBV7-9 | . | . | CASSPDSNNQPQHF | TGTGCCAGCAGCCCCGACAGTAACAATCAGCCCCAGCATTTT
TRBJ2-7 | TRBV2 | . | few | CASSDDKEYEQYF | TGTGCCAGCAGTGATGACAAGGAATACGAGCAGTACTTC
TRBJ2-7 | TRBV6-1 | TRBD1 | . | CASSEIFGTGGDEQYF | TGTGCCAGCAGTGAAATTTTCGGGACAGGGGGCGACGAGCAGTACTTC
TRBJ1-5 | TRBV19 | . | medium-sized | CASSIEGPNQPQHF | TGTGCCAGTAGTATTGAGGGTCCCAATCAGCCCCAGCATTTT
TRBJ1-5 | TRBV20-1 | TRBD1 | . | CSASSRETGGLKPQHF | TGCAGTGCTAGTAGTCGCGAGACAGGGGGGTTGAAGCCCCAGCATTTT
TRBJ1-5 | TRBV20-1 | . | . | CSASMSRIEPQHF | TGCAGTGCTAGTATGAGCAGGATCGAGCCCCAGCATTTT
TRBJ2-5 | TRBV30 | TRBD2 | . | CAWSGLAGGQETQYF | TGTGCCTGGAGTGGACTAGCGGGGGGGCAAGAGACCCAGTACTTC
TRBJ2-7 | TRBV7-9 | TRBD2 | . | CASTKGEGSYEQYF | TGTGCCAGCACCAAAGGGGAGGGATCCTACGAGCAGTACTTC
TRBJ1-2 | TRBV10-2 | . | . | CASSDGGIPSYGYTF | TGCGCCAGCAGTGACGGGGGGATTCCCTCCTATGGCTACACCTTC
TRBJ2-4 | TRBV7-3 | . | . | CASSYDTKNIQYF | TGTGCCAGCAGCTACGACACCAAAAACATTCAGTACTTC
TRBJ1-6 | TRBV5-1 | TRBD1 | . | CASSSGDSGNSPLHF | TGCGCCAGCAGCTCGGGGGACAGCGGTAATTCACCCCTCCACTTT
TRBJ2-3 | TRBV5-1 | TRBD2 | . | CASTLAGGSTDTQYF | TGCGCCAGCACACTAGCGGGGGGGAGCACAGATACGCAGTATTTT
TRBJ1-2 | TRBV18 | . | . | CASSPRSGSQYGYTF | TGTGCCAGCTCACCACGGTCAGGGTCCCAATATGGCTACACCTTC
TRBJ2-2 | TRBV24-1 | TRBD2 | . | CATSALSGGRTGELFF | TGTGCCACCAGTGCCCTTAGCGGGGGACGCACCGGGGAGCTGTTTTTT
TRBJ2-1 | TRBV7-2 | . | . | CASSYGGYNEQFF | TGTGCCAGCAGCTACGGGGGATACAATGAGCAGTTCTTC
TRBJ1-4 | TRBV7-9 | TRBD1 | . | CASSKETGFREKLFF | TGTGCCAGCAGCAAAGAGACAGGGTTTCGGGAAAAACTGTTTTTT